The rows below give T cell receptor beta chains drawn from one sample of a study of T cell responses to AZD1222 COVID-19 vaccine. Profiling relied on immunoSEQ multiplex PCR, and the TCRdb table lists in-frame clones only, not all of them. The repertoire holds about 150,000 clones, with roughly nine tenths as singletons. Here the sequenced sample was peripheral blood, taken on day 0 of MenACWY control vaccination. The receptors were sampled from an adult in good health. The CDR3 runs from the conserved cysteine through the conserved F or W. A D gene is named only where the DNA matches it firmly. Not every row has a clone size; where given, it reads once, few, many or a size class.

j_gene: TRBJ1-2
d_gene: NA
v_gene: TRBV9
abundance: NA
CDR3aa: CASGTSNYGYTF
CDR3nt: TGTGCCAGCGGCACCTCTAACTATGGCTACACCTTC

j_gene: TRBJ2-7
d_gene: TRBD1
v_gene: TRBV6-5
abundance: NA
CDR3aa: CASSSLDRGEQYF
CDR3nt: TGTGCCAGCAGTTCTCTTGACAGGGGCGAGCAGTACTTC

j_gene: TRBJ2-7
d_gene: NA
v_gene: TRBV9
abundance: few
CDR3aa: CASGDPLDPEDLYEQYF
CDR3nt: TGTGCCAGCGGCGACCCCCTGGACCCCGAAGACCTCTACGAGCAGTACTTC

j_gene: TRBJ2-1
d_gene: TRBD2
v_gene: TRBV29-1
abundance: NA
CDR3aa: CSVLRLASYNEQFF
CDR3nt: TGCAGCGTTCTGCGACTAGCTTCCTACAATGAGCAGTTCTTC

j_gene: TRBJ1-3
d_gene: NA
v_gene: TRBV16
abundance: NA
CDR3aa: CASSQSRQFMWLHF
CDR3nt: TGTGCCAGCAGCCAATCAAGACAGTTTATGTGGCTTCATTTT

j_gene: TRBJ1-1
d_gene: NA
v_gene: TRBV24-1
abundance: NA
CDR3aa: CATGGKGGTEAFF
CDR3nt: TGTGCCACCGGCGGTAAAGGGGGCACTGAAGCTTTCTTT

j_gene: TRBJ1-3
d_gene: NA
v_gene: TRBV6-1
abundance: NA
CDR3aa: CASSETGSGNTIYF
CDR3nt: TGTGCCAGCAGTGAAACAGGTTCCGGAAACACCATATATTTT

j_gene: TRBJ1-2
d_gene: TRBD1
v_gene: TRBV7-2
abundance: NA
CDR3aa: CASSSRTGGTYGYTF
CDR3nt: TGTGCCAGCAGCTCTCGGACAGGGGGCACCTATGGCTACACCTTC

j_gene: TRBJ1-6
d_gene: NA
v_gene: TRBV27
abundance: NA
CDR3aa: CASSLPTGSPWNSPLHF
CDR3nt: TGTGCCAGCAGTTTACCGACAGGTAGCCCATGGAATTCACCCCTCCACTTT

j_gene: TRBJ1-4
d_gene: NA
v_gene: TRBV5-1
abundance: NA
CDR3aa: CASSLAGPRGEKLFF
CDR3nt: TGCGCCAGCAGCTTGGCCGGGCCGAGGGGTGAAAAACTGTTTTTT

j_gene: TRBJ1-1
d_gene: TRBD1
v_gene: TRBV11-2
abundance: NA
CDR3aa: CASSLGGQGIGTFF
CDR3nt: TGTGCCAGCAGCTTGGGGGGACAGGGGATCGGAACTTTCTTT

j_gene: TRBJ2-1
d_gene: TRBD1
v_gene: TRBV24-1
abundance: NA
CDR3aa: CATSVGQGTYNEQFF
CDR3nt: TGTGCCACCAGTGTAGGACAGGGAACGTACAATGAGCAGTTCTTC

j_gene: TRBJ1-6
d_gene: TRBD1
v_gene: TRBV10-2
abundance: NA
CDR3aa: CASSETGVASPLHF
CDR3nt: TGCGCCAGCAGTGAGACAGGGGTGGCTTCACCCCTCCACTTT

j_gene: TRBJ1-6
d_gene: NA
v_gene: TRBV27
abundance: NA
CDR3aa: CASSGGNSPLHF
CDR3nt: TGTGCCAGCAGCGGGGGAAATTCACCCCTCCACTTT